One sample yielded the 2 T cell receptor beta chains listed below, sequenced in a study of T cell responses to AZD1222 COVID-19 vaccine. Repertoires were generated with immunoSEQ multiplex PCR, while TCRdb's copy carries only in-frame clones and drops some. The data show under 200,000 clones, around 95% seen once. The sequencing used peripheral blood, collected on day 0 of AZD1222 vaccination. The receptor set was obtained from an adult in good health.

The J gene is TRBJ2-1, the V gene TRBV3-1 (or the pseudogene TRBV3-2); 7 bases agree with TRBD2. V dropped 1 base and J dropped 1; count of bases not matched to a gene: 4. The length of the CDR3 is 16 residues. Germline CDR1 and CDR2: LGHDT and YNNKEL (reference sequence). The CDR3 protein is CASSQGAGESYNEQFF. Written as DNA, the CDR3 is TGTGCCAGCAGCCAAGGGGCGGGAGAATCCTACAATGAGCAGTTCTTC.

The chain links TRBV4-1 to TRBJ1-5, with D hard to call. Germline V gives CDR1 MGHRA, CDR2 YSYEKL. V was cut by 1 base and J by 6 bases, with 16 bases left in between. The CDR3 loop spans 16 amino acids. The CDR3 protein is CASSQGERGPLQPQHF. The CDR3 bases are TGCGCCAGCAGCCAAGGGGAGAGAGGCCCTCTTCAGCCCCAGCATTTT.